This paragraph reports one T cell receptor beta chain. Its matching antigen is unknown. Trimming left V 2 bases short and J 3 bases short, with 6 bases between. There are 13 residues in the CDR3. Germline values: CDR1 SGHDT, CDR2 YYEEEE. Sequencing was performed with immunoSEQ multiplex PCR; in TCRdb, only in-frame clones are kept and a portion is missing. The sample has about 20,000 clones, over 60% seen once. These data come from a study of PD-1 blockade in classical Hodgkin lymphoma. Study findings and constraints: Only CD4+ TCR diversity, not CD8+, had risen significantly by C4D1. Lower baseline TCR diversity was reported for newly diagnosed patients than for healthy donors. Still unresolved is the cause of the repertoire differences, which may be disease activity or prior therapy. Some patients began nivolumab under 1 year after ASCT. These patients were excluded from later analyses.

Specified time point: cycle 4 day 1 (C4D1), after less than 7 weeks of nivolumab. All the patients suffered relapse after autologous stem cell transplantation, and brentuximab vedotin exposure differed. The J gene is TRBJ1-5, the V gene TRBV5-6; D uncertain. Here the sequenced sample was peripheral blood mononuclear cells (PBMCs), taken before the fourth cycle of nivolumab. The receptor's source is a human donor with classical Hodgkin lymphoma. CDR3 sequence: CASSLGVNQPQHF. The CDR3 DNA follows: TGTGCCAGCAGCTTAGGTGTCAATCAGCCCCAGCATTTT.